Listed below are T cell receptor beta chains from one sample, sequenced in a study of memory CD4+ T cells and cytomegalovirus serostatus. Assay: immunoSEQ multiplex PCR; the TCRdb copy retains only in-frame clones and omits some. The sample carries roughly 49,000 clones, roughly 78% recorded once. Sequenced sample: memory CD4+ T cells from blood. These receptors originate from an adult in good health and CMV-seronegative. CDR3s include the opening cysteine and the closing phenylalanine or tryptophan. The D gene is left open where the match is weak. Rows may omit the clone size; those that give it use once, few, many or a size class.

TRBD2 | - | TRBJ2-3 | TRBV5-6 | CASSWSSRGVSDTQYF | TGTGCCAGCAGCTGGTCTTCGCGGGGGGTATCAGATACGCAGTATTTT
- | - | TRBJ2-1 | TRBV5-1 | CASSTSGTQGDNEQFF | TGCGCCAGCAGCACGTCTGGGACCCAAGGGGACAATGAGCAGTTCTTC
- | - | TRBJ2-7 | TRBV11-2 | CASSLERGPAYEQYF | TGTGCCAGCAGCTTAGAAAGGGGCCCAGCCTACGAGCAGTACTTC
- | - | TRBJ2-1 | TRBV28 | CASRSGVYEQFF | TGTGCCAGCAGATCGGGGGTATATGAGCAGTTCTTC
- | once | TRBJ2-7 | TRBV30 | CAWSEAGWTRYEQYF | TGTGCCTGGTCCGAGGCAGGGTGGACTCGTTACGAGCAGTACTTC
TRBD1 | - | TRBJ2-1 | TRBV5-6 | CATIRSQGAFGEQFF | TGTGCCACCATCCGGTCCCAGGGGGCCTTCGGTGAGCAGTTCTTC
TRBD1 | - | TRBJ2-7 | TRBV11-2 | CASSRTTGALGYEQYF | TGTGCCAGCAGCAGGACGACAGGGGCCCTGGGGTACGAGCAGTACTTC
- | - | TRBJ1-1 | TRBV7-2 | CASSLGVRADTEAFF | TGTGCCAGCAGCTTAGGGGTCAGGGCGGACACTGAAGCTTTCTTT
- | - | TRBJ1-1 | TRBV7-9 | CASSLSTGRPEAFF | TGTGCCAGCAGCTTATCAACCGGTCGACCTGAAGCTTTCTTT
- | - | TRBJ2-5 | TRBV2 | CASSPRGWGETQYF | TGTGCCAGCAGCCCCCGAGGGTGGGGAGAGACCCAGTACTTC
- | - | TRBJ1-2 | TRBV6-6 | CASSREAYGYTF | TGTGCCAGCAGCCGGGAAGCCTATGGCTACACCTTC
- | - | TRBJ2-1 | TRBV5-5 | CASSLFYNEQFF | TGTGCCAGCAGCTTATTCTACAATGAGCAGTTCTTC
- | once | TRBJ2-2 | TRBV5-1 | CASSLAFLDNGGELFF | TGCGCCAGCAGCTTGGCCTTCCTCGATAATGGCGGGGAGCTGTTTTTT
TRBD1 | once | TRBJ1-4 | TRBV19 | CASSTEHQRQGEKLFF | TGTGCCAGTAGTACCGAACACCAAAGACAGGGAGAAAAACTGTTTTTT
- | - | TRBJ1-2 | TRBV20-1 | CSAETVYGYTF | TGCAGTGCCGAGACCGTCTATGGCTACACCTTC
- | - | TRBJ2-7 | TRBV18 | CASSPYPQVGQYF | TGTGCCAGCTCACCTTACCCCCAGGTCGGGCAGTACTTC
TRBD2 | - | TRBJ2-7 | TRBV15 | CATSSPRTGGGYEQYF | TGTGCCACCAGCAGTCCGAGGACCGGGGGGGGTTACGAGCAGTACTTC
TRBD1 | - | TRBJ1-2 | TRBV19 | CASGDRGLSYGYTF | TGTGCCAGTGGCGACAGGGGCTTAAGCTATGGCTACACCTTC
TRBD1 | - | TRBJ2-5 | TRBV7-8 | CASSSYGTDKETQYF | TGTGCCAGCAGCTCTTACGGGACAGACAAAGAGACCCAGTACTTC
- | few | TRBJ2-7 | TRBV14 | CASSQDSWTAPNYNF | TGTGCCAGCAGCCAAGATTCCTGGACAGCTCCCAATTATAACTTC
- | - | TRBJ1-4 | TRBV27 | CARRRVGPAGQPNEKLFF | TGTGCCAGGAGGCGGGTGGGGCCCGCCGGACAGCCCAATGAAAAACTGTTTTTT
- | - | TRBJ2-7 | TRBV6-5 | CASRRDRSVYEQYF | TGTGCCAGCAGGAGAGACAGGTCGGTGTACGAGCAGTACTTC
- | - | TRBJ2-7 | TRBV5-1 | CASSSDLNEQYF | TGCGCCAGCAGCTCCGACCTAAACGAGCAGTACTTC
TRBD1 | - | TRBJ1-4 | TRBV9 | CASSVGDRVGDEKLFF | TGTGCCAGCAGCGTAGGGGACAGGGTTGGGGATGAAAAACTGTTTTTT
TRBD2 | - | TRBJ2-7 | TRBV28 | CATAGGDEGYEQYF | TGTGCCACCGCGGGGGGTGATGAGGGCTACGAGCAGTACTTC
- | few | TRBJ1-4 | TRBV9 | CASSPGRMEEKLFF | TGTGCCAGCAGCCCGGGACGAATGGAGGAAAAACTGTTTTTT